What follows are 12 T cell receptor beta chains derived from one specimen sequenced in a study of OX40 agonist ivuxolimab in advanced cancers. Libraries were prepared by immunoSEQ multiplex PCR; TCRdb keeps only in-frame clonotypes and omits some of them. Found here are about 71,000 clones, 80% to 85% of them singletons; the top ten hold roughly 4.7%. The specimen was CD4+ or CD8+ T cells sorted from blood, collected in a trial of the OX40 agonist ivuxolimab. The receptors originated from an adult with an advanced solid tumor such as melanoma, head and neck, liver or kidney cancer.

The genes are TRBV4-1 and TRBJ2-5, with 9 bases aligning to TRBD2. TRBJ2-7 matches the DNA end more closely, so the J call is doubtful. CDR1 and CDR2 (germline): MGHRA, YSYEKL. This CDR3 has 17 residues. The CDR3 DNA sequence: TGCGCCAGCAGCCAAAAACTCACTAGCGGGTCCGCCTACGAGCAGTACTTC. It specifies CASSQKLTSGSAYEQYF.

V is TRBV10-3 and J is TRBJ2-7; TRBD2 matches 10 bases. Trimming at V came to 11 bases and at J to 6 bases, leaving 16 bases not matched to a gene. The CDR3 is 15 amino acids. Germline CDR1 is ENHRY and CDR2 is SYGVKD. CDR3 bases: TGTGCCGCGGTGAAAGGACTAGCGGACAGATCCGAGCAGTACTTC. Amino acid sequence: CAAVKGLADRSEQYF.

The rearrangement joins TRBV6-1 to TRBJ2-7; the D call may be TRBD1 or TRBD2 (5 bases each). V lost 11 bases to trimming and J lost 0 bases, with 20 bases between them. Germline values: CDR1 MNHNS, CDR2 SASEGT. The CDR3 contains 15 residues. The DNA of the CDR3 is TGTGCCTCCCAGGGACCGGGACGAGGCTCCTACGAGCAGTACTTC. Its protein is CASQGPGRGSYEQYF.

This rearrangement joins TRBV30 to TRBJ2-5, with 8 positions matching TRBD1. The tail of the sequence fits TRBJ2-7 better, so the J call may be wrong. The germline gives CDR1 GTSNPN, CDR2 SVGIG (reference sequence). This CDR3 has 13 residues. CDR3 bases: TGTGCCTGGAACCGGGACAGGAGGTACGAGCAGTACTTC. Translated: CAWNRDRRYEQYF.

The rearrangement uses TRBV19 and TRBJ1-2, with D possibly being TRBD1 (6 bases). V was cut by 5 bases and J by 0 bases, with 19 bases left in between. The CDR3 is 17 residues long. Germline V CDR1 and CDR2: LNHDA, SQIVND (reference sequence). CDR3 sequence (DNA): TGTGCCAGTAGTCCTAGCTCGCGACAGGAAACTAACTATGGCTACACCTTC. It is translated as CASSPSSRQETNYGYTF.

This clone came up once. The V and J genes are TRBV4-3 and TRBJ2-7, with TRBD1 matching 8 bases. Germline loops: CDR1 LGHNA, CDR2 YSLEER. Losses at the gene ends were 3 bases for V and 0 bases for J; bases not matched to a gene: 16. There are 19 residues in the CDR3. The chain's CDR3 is CASSQGYSQGALSSYEQYF. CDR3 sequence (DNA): TGCGCCAGCAGCCAGGGATACTCGCAGGGGGCGTTGAGCTCCTACGAGCAGTACTTC.

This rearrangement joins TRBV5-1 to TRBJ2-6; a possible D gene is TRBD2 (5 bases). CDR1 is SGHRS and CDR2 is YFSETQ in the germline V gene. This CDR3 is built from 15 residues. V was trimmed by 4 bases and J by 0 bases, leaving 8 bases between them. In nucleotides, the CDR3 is TGCGCCAGCAGCCCGGGGAGCTCTGGGGCCAACGTCCTGACTTTC. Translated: CASSPGSSGANVLTF.

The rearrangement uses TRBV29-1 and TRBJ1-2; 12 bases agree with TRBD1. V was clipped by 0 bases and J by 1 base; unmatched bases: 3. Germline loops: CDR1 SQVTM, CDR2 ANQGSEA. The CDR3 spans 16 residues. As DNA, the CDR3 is TGCAGCGTTGAAGACGGGACAGGGGGCTTTAACTATGGCTACACCTTC. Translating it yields CSVEDGTGGFNYGYTF.

The CDR3 coding sequence is TGTGCCTGGAGGACTCTGACGGGGAATGGCTACACCTTC. Its translation is CAWRTLTGNGYTF. V usage is TRBV30 and J usage is TRBJ1-2, with D hard to call. V was clipped by 3 bases and J by 6 bases, with 14 bases between them. The length of the CDR3 is 13 residues. Germline assignment: CDR1 GTSNPN and CDR2 SVGIG (reference sequence). Drawing the rest from reference TRBV30 and TRBJ1-2, the complete variable domain is SQTIHQWPATLVQPVGSPLSLECTVEGTSNPNLYWYRQAAGRGLQLLFYSVGIGQISSEVPQNLSASRPQDRQFILSSKKLLLSDSGFYLCAWRTLTGNGYTFGSGTRLTVV.

The CDR3 DNA sequence: TGTGCCAGCAGCTTAGAGATGTGGGCTAGCGGGACTCTACTTGAGCAGTTCTTC. This sequence encodes CASSLEMWASGTLLEQFF. The genes are TRBV11-2 and TRBJ2-1; 9 bases fit TRBD2. The CDR3 spans 18 residues. With V trimmed by 0 bases and J by 9 bases, 15 bases remained unmatched. Per the germline V gene, CDR1 is SGHAT and CDR2 is FQNNGV.

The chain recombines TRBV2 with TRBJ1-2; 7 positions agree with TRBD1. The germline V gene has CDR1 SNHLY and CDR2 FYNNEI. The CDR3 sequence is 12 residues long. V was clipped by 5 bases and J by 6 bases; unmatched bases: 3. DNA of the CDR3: TGTGCCAGCAGTAGACAGGGCAATGGCTACACCTTC. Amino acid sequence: CASSRQGNGYTF. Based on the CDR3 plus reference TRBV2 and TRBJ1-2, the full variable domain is EPEVTQTPSHQVTQMGQEVILRCVPISNHLYFYWYRQILGQKVEFLVSFYNNEISEKSEIFDDQFSVERPDGSNFTLKIRSTKLEDSAMYFCASSRQGNGYTFGSGTRLTVV.

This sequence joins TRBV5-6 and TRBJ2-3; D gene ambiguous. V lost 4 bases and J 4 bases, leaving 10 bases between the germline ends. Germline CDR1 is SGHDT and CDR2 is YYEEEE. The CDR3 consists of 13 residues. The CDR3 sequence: CASSPWVADTQYF. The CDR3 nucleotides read TGTGCCAGCAGCCCGTGGGTGGCAGATACGCAGTATTTT. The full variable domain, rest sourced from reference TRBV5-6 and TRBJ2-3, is DAGVTQSPTHLIKTRGQQVTLRCSPKSGHDTVSWYQQALGQGPQFIFQYYEEEERQRGNFPDRFSGHQFPNYSSELNVNALLLGDSALYLCASSPWVADTQYFGPGTRLTVL.